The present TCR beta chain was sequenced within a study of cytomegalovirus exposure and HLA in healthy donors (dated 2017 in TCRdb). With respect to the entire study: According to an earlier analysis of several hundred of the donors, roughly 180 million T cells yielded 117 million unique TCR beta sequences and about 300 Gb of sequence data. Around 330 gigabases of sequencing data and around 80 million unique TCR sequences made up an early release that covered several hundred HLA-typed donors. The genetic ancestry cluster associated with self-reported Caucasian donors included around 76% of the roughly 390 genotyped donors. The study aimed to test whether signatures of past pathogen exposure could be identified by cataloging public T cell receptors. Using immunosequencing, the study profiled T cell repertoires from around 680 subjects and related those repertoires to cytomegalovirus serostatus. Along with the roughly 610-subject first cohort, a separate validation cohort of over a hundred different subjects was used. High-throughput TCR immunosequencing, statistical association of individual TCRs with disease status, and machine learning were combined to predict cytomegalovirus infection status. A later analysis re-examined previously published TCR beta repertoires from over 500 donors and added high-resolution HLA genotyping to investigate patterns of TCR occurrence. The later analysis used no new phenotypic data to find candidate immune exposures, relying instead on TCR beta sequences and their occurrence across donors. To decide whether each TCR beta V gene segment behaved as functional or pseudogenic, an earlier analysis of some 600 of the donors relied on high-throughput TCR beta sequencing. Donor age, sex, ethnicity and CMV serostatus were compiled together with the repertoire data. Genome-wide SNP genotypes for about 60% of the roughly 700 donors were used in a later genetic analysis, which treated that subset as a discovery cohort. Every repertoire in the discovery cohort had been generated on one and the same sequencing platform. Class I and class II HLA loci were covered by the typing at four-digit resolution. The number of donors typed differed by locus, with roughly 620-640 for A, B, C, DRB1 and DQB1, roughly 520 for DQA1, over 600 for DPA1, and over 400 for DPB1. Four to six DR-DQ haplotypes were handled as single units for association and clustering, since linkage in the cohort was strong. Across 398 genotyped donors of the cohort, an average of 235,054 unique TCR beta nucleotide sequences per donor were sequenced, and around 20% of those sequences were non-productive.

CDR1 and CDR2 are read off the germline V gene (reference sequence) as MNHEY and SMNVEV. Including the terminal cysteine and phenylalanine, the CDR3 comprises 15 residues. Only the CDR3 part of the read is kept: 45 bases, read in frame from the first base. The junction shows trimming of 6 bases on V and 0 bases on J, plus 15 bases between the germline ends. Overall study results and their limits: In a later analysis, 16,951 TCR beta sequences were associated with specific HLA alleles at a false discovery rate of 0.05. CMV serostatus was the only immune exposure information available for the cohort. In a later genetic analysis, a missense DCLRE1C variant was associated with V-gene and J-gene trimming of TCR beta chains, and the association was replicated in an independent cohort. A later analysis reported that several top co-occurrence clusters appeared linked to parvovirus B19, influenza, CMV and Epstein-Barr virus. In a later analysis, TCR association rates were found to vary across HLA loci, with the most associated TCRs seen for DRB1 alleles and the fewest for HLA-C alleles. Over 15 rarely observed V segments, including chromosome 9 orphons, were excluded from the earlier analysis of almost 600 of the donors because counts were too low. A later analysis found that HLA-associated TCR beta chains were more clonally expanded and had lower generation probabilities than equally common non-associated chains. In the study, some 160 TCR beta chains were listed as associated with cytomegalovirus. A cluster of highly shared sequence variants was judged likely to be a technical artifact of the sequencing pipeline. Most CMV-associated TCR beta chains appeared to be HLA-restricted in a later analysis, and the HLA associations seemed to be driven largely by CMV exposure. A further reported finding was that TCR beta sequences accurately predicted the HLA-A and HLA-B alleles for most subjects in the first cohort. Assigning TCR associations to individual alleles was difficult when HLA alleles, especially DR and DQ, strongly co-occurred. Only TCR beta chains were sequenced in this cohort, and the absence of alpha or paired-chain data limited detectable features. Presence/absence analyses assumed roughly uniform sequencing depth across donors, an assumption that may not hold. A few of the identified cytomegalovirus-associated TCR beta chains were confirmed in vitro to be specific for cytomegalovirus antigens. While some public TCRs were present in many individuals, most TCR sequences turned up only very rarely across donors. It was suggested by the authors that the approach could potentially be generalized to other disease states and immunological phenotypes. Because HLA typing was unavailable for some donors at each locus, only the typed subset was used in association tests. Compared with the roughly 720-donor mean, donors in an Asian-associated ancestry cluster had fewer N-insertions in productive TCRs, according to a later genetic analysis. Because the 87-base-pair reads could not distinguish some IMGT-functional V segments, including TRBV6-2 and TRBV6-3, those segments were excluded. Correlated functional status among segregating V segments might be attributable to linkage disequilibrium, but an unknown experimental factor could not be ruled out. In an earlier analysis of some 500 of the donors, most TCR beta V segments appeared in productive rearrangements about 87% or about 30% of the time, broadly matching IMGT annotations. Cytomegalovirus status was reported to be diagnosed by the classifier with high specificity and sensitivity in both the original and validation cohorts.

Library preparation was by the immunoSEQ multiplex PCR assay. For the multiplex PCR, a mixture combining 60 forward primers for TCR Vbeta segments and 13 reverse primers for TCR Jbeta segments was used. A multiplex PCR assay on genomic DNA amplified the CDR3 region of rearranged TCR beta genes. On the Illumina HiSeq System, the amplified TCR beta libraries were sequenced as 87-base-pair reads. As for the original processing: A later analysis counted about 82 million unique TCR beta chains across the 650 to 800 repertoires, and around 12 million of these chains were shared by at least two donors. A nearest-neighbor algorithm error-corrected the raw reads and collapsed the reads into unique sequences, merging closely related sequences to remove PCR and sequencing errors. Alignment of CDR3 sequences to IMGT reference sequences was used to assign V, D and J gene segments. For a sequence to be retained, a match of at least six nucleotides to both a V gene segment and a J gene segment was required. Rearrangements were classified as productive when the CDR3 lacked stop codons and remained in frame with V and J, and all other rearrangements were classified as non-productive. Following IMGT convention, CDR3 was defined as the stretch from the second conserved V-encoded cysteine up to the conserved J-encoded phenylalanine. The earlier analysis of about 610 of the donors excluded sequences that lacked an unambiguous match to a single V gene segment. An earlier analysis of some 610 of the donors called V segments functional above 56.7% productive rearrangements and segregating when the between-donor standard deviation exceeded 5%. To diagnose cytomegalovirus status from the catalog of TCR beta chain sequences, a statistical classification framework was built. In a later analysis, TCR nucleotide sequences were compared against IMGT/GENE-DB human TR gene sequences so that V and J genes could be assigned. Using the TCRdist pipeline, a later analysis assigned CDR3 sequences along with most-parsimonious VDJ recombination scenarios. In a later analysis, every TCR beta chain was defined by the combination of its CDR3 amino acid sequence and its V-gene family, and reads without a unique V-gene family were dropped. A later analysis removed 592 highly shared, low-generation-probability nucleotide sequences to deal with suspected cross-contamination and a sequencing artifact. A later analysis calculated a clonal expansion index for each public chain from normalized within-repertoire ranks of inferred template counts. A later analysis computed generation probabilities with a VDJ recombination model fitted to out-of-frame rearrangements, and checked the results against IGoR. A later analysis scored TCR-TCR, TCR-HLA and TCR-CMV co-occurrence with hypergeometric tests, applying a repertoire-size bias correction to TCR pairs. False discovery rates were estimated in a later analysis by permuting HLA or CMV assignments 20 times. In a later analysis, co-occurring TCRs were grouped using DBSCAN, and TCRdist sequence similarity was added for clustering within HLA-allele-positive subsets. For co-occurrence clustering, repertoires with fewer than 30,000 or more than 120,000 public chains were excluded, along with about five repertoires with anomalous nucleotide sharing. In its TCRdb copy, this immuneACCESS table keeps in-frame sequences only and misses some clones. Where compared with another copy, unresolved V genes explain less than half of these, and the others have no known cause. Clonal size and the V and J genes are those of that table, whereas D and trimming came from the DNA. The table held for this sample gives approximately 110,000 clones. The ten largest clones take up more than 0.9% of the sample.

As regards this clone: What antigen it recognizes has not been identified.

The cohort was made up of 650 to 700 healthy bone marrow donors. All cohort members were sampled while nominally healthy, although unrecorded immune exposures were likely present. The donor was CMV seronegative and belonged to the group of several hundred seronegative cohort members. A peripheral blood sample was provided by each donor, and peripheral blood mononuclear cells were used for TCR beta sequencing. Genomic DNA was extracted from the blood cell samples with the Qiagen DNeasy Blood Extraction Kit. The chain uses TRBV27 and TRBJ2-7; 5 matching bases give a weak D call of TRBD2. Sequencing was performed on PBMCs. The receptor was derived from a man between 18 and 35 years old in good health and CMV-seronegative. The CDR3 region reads CASSKRAESSYEQYF. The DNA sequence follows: TGTGCCAGCAGCAAGAGAGCGGAGAGCTCCTACGAGCAGTACTTC.